This T cell receptor beta chain comes out of a study of T cells in Graves' hyperthyroidism and ophthalmopathy. The ends lost 1 base at V and 4 bases at J; junction bases unmatched: 5. The CDR3 has 15 amino acids. Germline assignment: CDR1 DFQATT and CDR2 SNEGSKA (reference sequence). This clonotype was detected many times. Amplified TCR beta CDR3 regions derived from RNA transcripts. A first-round RT-PCR of the TCR CDR3 used the HTBI primer set. MiXCR, applied by TCRdb to the multiplex PCR reads, yields one record per CDR3 protein. This repertoire shows about 290,000 distinct CDR3 sequences, 13% to 15% found once; its top ten account for 30%.

The receptor was isolated from a woman in her 50s with Graves' hyperthyroidism that later progressed to Graves' ophthalmopathy. This chain connects TRBV20-1 to TRBJ2-1; 9 nucleotides agree with TRBD2. Sequencing was done on a sample of blood. CDR3 in DNA: TGCAGTGCTAGAGGACTAGCGGAGTGGTACAATGAGCAGTTCTTC. It codes for CSARGLAEWYNEQFF.